This entry lists 14 T cell receptor beta chains sequenced from one sample in a study of OX40 agonist ivuxolimab in advanced cancers. TCRdb's table, derived via immunoSEQ multiplex PCR, lists solely in-frame clones and lacks some. The sample has some 97,000 clones; approximately 89% are singletons. The sample here was CD4+ or CD8+ T cells sorted from blood, taken in a trial of the OX40 agonist ivuxolimab. Receptors originate from an adult with an advanced solid tumor such as melanoma, head and neck, liver or kidney cancer.

The sample holds a few counts of this clone. The chain links TRBV18 to TRBJ1-1; TRBD1 aligns across 8 bases. The CDR3 totals 15 residues. Germline lookup yields CDR1 KGHSH and CDR2 LQKENI. J was trimmed by 1 base and V by 3 bases; bases with no gene match: 4. The CDR3 bases are TGTGCCAGCTCACCCTTGACAGGGGAGAACACTGAAGCTTTCTTT. Amino acid sequence: CASSPLTGENTEAFF.

V and J are TRBV19 and TRBJ1-6, with unresolved D. The CDR3 totals 13 residues. The V end was cut by 4 bases, the J end by 10 bases, with 11 bases between. Looked up from germline, CDR1 is LNHDA and CDR2 is SQIVND (reference sequence). CDR3 in amino acids: CASSNPGGSPLHF. DNA of the CDR3: TGTGCCAGTAGTAACCCCGGTGGATCACCCCTCCACTTT.

V gene TRBV7-9 combines with J gene TRBJ2-7, with 8 nucleotides matching TRBD1. The CDR3 loop spans 14 amino acids. The germline gives CDR1 SEHNR, CDR2 FQNEAQ (reference sequence). The V and J ends lost 6 bases and 2 bases, in that order; junction bases with no gene match: 6. The DNA for the CDR3 is TGTGCCAGCAGAACCGGGACAGGAGCCTACGAGCAGTACTTC. Translation gives CASRTGTGAYEQYF.

V usage is TRBV7-7 and J usage is TRBJ2-5; the D gene is possibly TRBD1 (6 bases). Germline V gene data show CDR1 as SSHAT and CDR2 as FNYEAQ (reference sequence). CDR3 length: 16 amino acids. V shed 1 base and J shed 4 bases, with 16 bases lying between them. The CDR3 nucleotides read TGTGCCAGCAGCTTAGGGGGGCAGGGGTGGGCAGAGACCCAGTACTTC. Protein: CASSLGGQGWAETQYF.

This rearrangement joins TRBV27 to TRBJ1-2; 10 nucleotides agree with TRBD1. The germline V gene has CDR1 MNHEY and CDR2 SMNVEV (reference sequence). This CDR3 is built from 14 residues. V lost 6 bases, J lost 2 bases, and 3 bases stayed unmatched. The CDR3: CASRTGGENYGYTF. CDR3 DNA sequence: TGTGCCAGCAGGACAGGGGGCGAGAACTATGGCTACACCTTC.

This clone was picked up a small number of times. DNA of the CDR3: TGTGCCAGCATAAGTGGACAGGACTCTTTCTATGGCTACACCTTC. Residues: CASISGQDSFYGYTF. The rearrangement links TRBV6-1 to TRBJ1-2; 7 bases are shared with TRBD1. Germline values: CDR1 MNHNS, CDR2 SASEGT. There are 15 residues in the CDR3. The V and J ends lost 7 bases and 4 bases, in that order; junction bases with no gene match: 12.

The J gene is TRBJ2-4, the V gene TRBV6-1; D is ambiguous. The CDR3 contains 15 residues. V was cut by 3 bases and J by 0 bases, with 9 bases left in between. Looked up from germline, CDR1 is MNHNS and CDR2 is SASEGT. The CDR3 DNA is TGTGCCAGCAGTGAGAACGATATAGCCAAAAACATTCAGTACTTC. This sequence encodes CASSENDIAKNIQYF.

This chain links TRBV18 with TRBJ2-7; 8 nucleotides align to TRBD1. Germline CDR1 and CDR2: KGHSH and LQKENI. The junction had 6 bases not matched to a gene; V was cut back by 5 bases and J by 3 bases. The CDR3 covers 14 residues. The CDR3, as DNA: TGTGCCAGCTCAGACAGGGGAATACTCTACGAGCAGTACTTC. Amino acid sequence: CASSDRGILYEQYF.

The J gene is TRBJ2-1, the V gene TRBV19; the match to TRBD1 covers 7 bases. The junction had 9 bases not matched to a gene; V was cut back by 3 bases and J by 7 bases. Per the germline V gene, CDR1 is LNHDA and CDR2 is SQIVND (reference sequence). This CDR3 has 15 amino acids. CDR3 nucleotides: TGTGCCAGTAGTATTATGTTACAGGGGTCTAATGAGCAGTTCTTC. As protein: CASSIMLQGSNEQFF. The whole variable domain, filled in from reference TRBV19 and TRBJ2-1, reads DGGITQSPKYLFRKEGQNVTLSCEQNLNHDAMYWYRQDPGQGLRLIYYSQIVNDFQKGDIAEGYSVSREKKESFPLTVTSAQKNPTAFYLCASSIMLQGSNEQFFGPGTRLTVL.

The chain joins TRBV19 to TRBJ2-3, with 11 nucleotides matching TRBD2. The germline V gene has CDR1 LNHDA and CDR2 SQIVND (reference sequence). The CDR3 runs 15 residues. V was pared by 4 bases and J by 4 bases, with 4 bases of the junction left unmatched. The CDR3 DNA reads TGTGCCAGTAGTAAAACTAGCGGGGGCCCAGATACGCAGTATTTT. Its translation: CASSKTSGGPDTQYF.

This chain joins TRBV5-1 and TRBJ1-1; no reliable D call. This CDR3 contains 16 residues. Deletions cut 4 bases from V and 0 bases from J, with 16 bases between. In germline, CDR1 is SGHRS, CDR2 YFSETQ. The CDR3 nucleotides read TGCGCCAGCAGCCCCCGGGGTCGAGCCATGAACACTGAAGCTTTCTTT. Translated: CASSPRGRAMNTEAFF. Based on the CDR3 plus reference TRBV5-1 and TRBJ1-1, the full variable domain is KAGVTQTPRYLIKTRGQQVTLSCSPISGHRSVSWYQQTPGQGLQFLFEYFSETQRNKGNFPGRFSGRQFSNSRSEMNVSTLELGDSALYLCASSPRGRAMNTEAFFGQGTRLTVV.

The V gene is TRBV5-4, the J gene TRBJ2-1; weak D call: TRBD2 (6 bases). The CDR3 spans 15 residues. V shed 5 bases and J shed 8 bases, with 20 bases lying between them. Germline assignment: CDR1 SGHNT and CDR2 YYREEE (reference sequence). DNA of the CDR3: TGTGCCAGCAGGGCGGGGTTGGGGGTTGTCGATGAGCAGTTCTTC. Protein sequence: CASRAGLGVVDEQFF.

This chain uses TRBV6-1 with TRBJ2-2, with D perhaps TRBD2 (6 bases). The CDR3 is made up of 17 amino acids. Germline V gene data show CDR1 as MNHNS and CDR2 as SASEGT. V shed 2 bases and J shed 0 bases, with 13 bases lying between them. The CDR3 coding sequence is TGTGCCAGCAGTGAAAGGAGGGTAGGGTCGAACACCGGGGAGCTGTTTTTT. Translated, it gives CASSERRVGSNTGELFF.

The chain recombines TRBV10-2 with TRBJ2-7; maybe TRBD1 (5 bases). This CDR3 has 16 amino acids. Trimming removed 7 bases from V and 4 bases from J, with 23 bases in between. CDR1 is WSHSY, CDR2 SAAADI, per germline. The CDR3 is CASKVTALSGLYEQYF. In nucleotides, the CDR3 is TGCGCCAGCAAGGTGACAGCGTTAAGTGGTTTATACGAGCAGTACTTC.